This T cell receptor beta chain was profiled in a study of T cell repertoires in cytomegalovirus infection. Study overall: Matching HLA type, along with CMV infection, was indicated by public TCR beta signatures.

The sample holds a few counts of this clonotype. TCRdb used MiXCR to reprocess the reads, holding one entry per CDR3 protein. The sample shows around 450,000 distinct CDR3 sequences, approximately 32% of them seen only once. The junction had 18 bases not matched to a gene; V was cut back by 1 base and J by 4 bases. Germline loops: CDR1 SGHAT, CDR2 FQNNGV. The CDR3 is made up of 20 amino acids. Sequencing was performed on PBMCs. The clonotype comes from a human donor in good health (CMV status not recorded). Some clones in this sample may be carry-over from other donors' samples. The chain combines TRBV11-2 with TRBJ2-1; 8 bases line up with TRBD2. The CDR3 nucleotides are TGTGCCAGCAGCTTAGGGCACGGCGGGGGGACCCGAACTTCTTACAATGAGCAGTTCTTC. Protein sequence: CASSLGHGGGTRTSYNEQFF.